This T cell receptor (beta chain) originates from a study of T cell changes during pregnancy in multiple sclerosis. Libraries were prepared by immunoSEQ multiplex PCR; TCRdb keeps only in-frame clonotypes and omits some of them. The table has around 69,000 clones, around 94% seen once. The receptor was isolated from a female donor in good health, enrolled as a control in a pregnancy study. The input for sequencing was peripheral blood, taken in the second trimester of pregnancy.

Written as DNA, the CDR3 is TGTGCCAGCAGCCCTCTGAGCGGGGGCGAGAACACCGGGGAGCTGTTTTTT. Its translation: CASSPLSGGENTGELFF. The rearrangement joins TRBV7-6 to TRBJ2-2, with 8 bases identical to TRBD2. Trimming cost V 5 bases and J 1 base; bases outside gene matches: 9. CDR1 is SGHVS, CDR2 FNYEAQ, per germline. The CDR3 has 17 amino acids.